Presented here are 11 T cell receptor beta chains from one specimen sequenced in a study of cytomegalovirus exposure and HLA in healthy donors. Researchers ran the PCR with 60 Vbeta and 13 Jbeta primers. Only in-frame clones appear in the TCRdb table, and some are missing; sequencing was by immunoSEQ multiplex PCR. In the table there are some 110,000 clones, roughly 83% of which are singletons. The source material was PBMCs. The receptors stem from a man younger than 40 in good health and CMV-seropositive.

This clone appeared a few times. The chain uses TRBV7-2 and TRBJ2-3; TRBD2 matches at 10 bases. Germline CDR1 is SGHTA and CDR2 is FQGNSA. This CDR3 has 15 amino acids. The J segment lost 4 bases and the V segment lost 5 bases, leaving 6 bases of the junction unmatched. The CDR3: CASSPIAGGSDTQYF. In DNA, the CDR3 is TGTGCCAGCAGCCCAATAGCGGGAGGATCAGATACGCAGTATTTT.

This chain connects TRBV28 to TRBJ2-3, with a tentative D call TRBD2 (5 bases). Germline CDR1 and CDR2: MDHEN and SYDVKM. This CDR3 comprises 16 residues. Trimming removed 2 bases at V and 4 bases at J, with 16 bases between. CDR3: CASSLMEAVRPDTQYF. The CDR3 nucleotides read TGTGCCAGCAGTTTAATGGAGGCGGTCCGACCAGATACGCAGTATTTT.

The V gene is TRBV27, the J gene TRBJ2-2; the D gene is possibly TRBD1 (6 bases). Germline loops: CDR1 MNHEY, CDR2 SMNVEV (reference sequence). V was trimmed by 4 bases and J by 2 bases, leaving 14 bases between them. This CDR3 spans 16 amino acids. The CDR3 reads CASSSFRDTNTGELFF. The CDR3 DNA follows: TGTGCCAGCAGTTCCTTCCGGGACACTAACACCGGGGAGCTGTTTTTT.

The genes are TRBV9 and TRBJ2-5; a possible D gene is TRBD2 (5 bases). CDR1 and CDR2 from the germline V gene are SGDLS and YYNGEE. Trimming shortened V by 0 bases and J by 0 bases, and 9 bases separated the two germline ends. The length of the CDR3 is 15 residues. The CDR3 reads CASSVGIGNQETQYF. CDR3 nucleotide sequence: TGTGCCAGCAGCGTAGGAATCGGGAACCAAGAGACCCAGTACTTC.

The gene calls are TRBV18 and TRBJ1-1; maybe TRBD1 (5 bases). The length of the CDR3 is 14 residues. Germline loops: CDR1 KGHSH, CDR2 LQKENI. The germline V and J ends were trimmed by 2 bases and 8 bases, with 15 bases remaining between them. The CDR3 loop is CASSPVSPTVEAFF. DNA of the CDR3: TGTGCCAGCTCACCAGTTTCACCGACAGTAGAAGCTTTCTTT.

This chain joins TRBV12-5 and TRBJ1-4; TRBD1 aligns across 7 bases. The germline gives CDR1 LGHNT, CDR2 FRNRAP. V lost 6 bases and J lost 4; bases outside the gene matches: 11. The CDR3 is 16 amino acids. The chain's CDR3 is CASGTGVLPLNEKLFF. DNA for the CDR3: TGTGCTAGTGGCACAGGGGTCCTGCCGCTTAATGAAAAACTGTTTTTT.

The rearrangement links TRBV7-3 to TRBJ2-5, with D possibly being TRBD2 (5 bases). V lost 3 bases and J 5 bases, leaving 10 bases between the germline ends. CDR3 length: 13 amino acids. Per the germline V gene, CDR1 is SGHTA and CDR2 is FQGTGA. The DNA of the CDR3 is TGTGCCAGCAGCTTCAGCGGTGGGGAGACCCAGTACTTC. It is translated as CASSFSGGETQYF.

This clone was observed a handful of times. The chain recombines TRBV7-2 with TRBJ1-2, with D possibly matching TRBD1 (6 bases). Germline CDR1 reads SGHTA; CDR2 reads FQGNSA. The CDR3 loop spans 12 amino acids. The V end lost 5 bases, the J end lost 13 bases, and 17 bases lay between the germline ends. CDR3 sequence reads: CASSQQGNLFTF. The DNA for the CDR3 is TGTGCCAGCAGCCAACAGGGAAATCTCTTCACCTTC.

This clone has more than one count but fewer than ten. This chain uses TRBV12-2 with TRBJ2-5; no check of the table's D call, TRBD1, against the DNA was made. TRBV12-2 is a pseudogene segment. The CDR3 runs to 14 residues. CDR3 region: CASRSGQAQETQYF. Written as DNA, the CDR3 is TGTGCAAGTCGGTCGGGACAGGCCCAAGAGACCCAGTACTTC.

This clone was seen more than once but under ten times. The chain has TRBV6-1 and TRBJ1-6; D call uncertain. Trimming stripped 6 bases from V and 8 bases from J, with 11 bases between. Germline lookup yields CDR1 MNHNS and CDR2 SASEGT. CDR3 length: 13 residues. The CDR3 DNA reads TGTGCCAGCAGCGACTACATGGATTCACCCCTCCACTTT. It codes for CASSDYMDSPLHF.

To note about this clone: One end of the junction is discordant with germline, which a read error may explain. The chain has TRBV2 and TRBJ2-2, with D hard to call. CDR3 length equals 13 residues. Per the germline V gene, CDR1 is SNHLY and CDR2 is FYNNEI. CDR3 amino acids: CASGDSRAGELFF. CDR3 sequence (DNA): TGTGCCAGCGGTGACTCCCGCGCCGGGGAGCTGTTTTTT.